This T cell receptor (beta chain) appears in the sequencing data of a study of yellow fever vaccine responses in identical twins. Regarding the study as a whole: Twin vaccine T cell responses reportedly seemed partly convergent, partly personalized.

A remark on this clonotype: The antigen remains undetermined.

Each CDR3 protein is one row after TCRdb ran MiXCR on the RT-PCR reads. Of roughly 4,300 distinct CDR3 sequences listed, 80% to 90% were seen once; the top ten hold around 3%. Germline V lookup: CDR1 LGHNT, CDR2 FRNRAP. There are 22 residues in the CDR3. With V trimmed by 6 bases and J by 5 bases, 27 bases remained unmatched. The sequenced sample was T cells from blood (PBMCs), unsorted or a sorted subset (not recorded which), obtained before or after yellow fever vaccination (not recorded which). J is TRBJ1-6 and V is TRBV12-5; TRBD1 agrees at 8 bases. This clonotype was obtained from a woman younger than 30 who received the yellow fever vaccine. For the CDR3, the DNA is TGTGCTAGTGGCCCCCAAACAGGGGCAGGGGGCGCCGGGTGGTATAATAATTCACCCCTCCACTTT. This codes for CASGPQTGAGGAGWYNNSPLHF.